The 12 T cell receptor beta chains presented below share a single source sample, sequenced in a study of OX40 agonist ivuxolimab in advanced cancers. Method: immunoSEQ multiplex PCR; TCRdb's copy keeps in-frame clones and lacks some. The sample lists about 66,000 clones, about 90% occurring once. Sequenced material: CD4+ or CD8+ T cells sorted from blood, taken in a trial of the OX40 agonist ivuxolimab. Source of these receptors: an adult with an advanced solid tumor such as melanoma, head and neck, liver or kidney cancer.

The chain is built from TRBV2 and TRBJ2-3; 9 bases map to TRBD2. This CDR3 comprises 16 residues. Germline V CDR1 and CDR2: SNHLY, FYNNEI. V lost 6 bases and J lost 0; bases outside the gene matches: 7. The CDR3 sequence: CASRRMTSGSTDTQYF. The CDR3 DNA is TGTGCCAGCAGGAGGATGACTAGCGGAAGCACAGATACGCAGTATTTT.

This sequence joins TRBV11-2 and TRBJ2-3; 11 nucleotides match TRBD2. CDR1 is SGHAT and CDR2 is FQNNGV in the germline V gene. J lost 5 bases, V lost 1 base, and 14 bases had no gene match. The CDR3 totals 19 residues. This CDR3 is CASSLVISGRANVIDTQYF. CDR3 bases: TGTGCCAGCAGCTTAGTTATTAGCGGGAGGGCCAACGTAATAGATACGCAGTATTTT.

As DNA, the CDR3 is TGTGCCAGCTCACCAGGCGCGACCTACGAGCAGTACTTC. It is translated as CASSPGATYEQYF. This chain links TRBV18 with TRBJ2-7, with D unresolved. The V end was cut by 2 bases, the J end by 2 bases, with 7 bases between. The CDR3 is 13 residues long. Germline CDR1 KGHSH, CDR2 LQKENI.

In DNA form, the CDR3 reads TGTGCCAGCAGACCTCCCGGACTAGGCATGGAGGAAGAGACCCAGTACTTC. The encoded protein is CASRPPGLGMEEETQYF. The rearrangement joins TRBV7-2 to TRBJ2-5; 7 bases align to TRBD2. V was pared by 6 bases and J by 3 bases, with 16 bases of the junction left unmatched. CDR3 length equals 17 residues. The germline V gene encodes CDR1 SGHTA and CDR2 FQGNSA.

The gene calls are TRBV28 and TRBJ1-3; TRBD1 might be the D (5 bases). Trimming took 1 base from V and 8 from J, leaving 15 bases between them. The length of the CDR3 is 15 residues. Germline V gene data show CDR1 as MDHEN and CDR2 as SYDVKM. The CDR3 is CASSLSTGLRDTIYF. Here the CDR3 DNA reads TGTGCCAGCAGTTTATCCACGGGGCTCAGGGACACCATATATTTT.

This chain links TRBV25-1 with TRBJ1-5; D gene ambiguous. V gave up 3 bases and J gave up 0 bases, with 6 bases separating them. Germline lookup yields CDR1 MGHDK and CDR2 SYGVNS. This CDR3 has 14 amino acids. As DNA, the CDR3 is TGTGCCAGCAGTGAGGACGGTAGCAATCAGCCCCAGCATTTT. It yields the protein CASSEDGSNQPQHF.

This chain uses TRBV7-9 with TRBJ1-1; 12 positions agree with TRBD1. With 5 bases clipped from V and 5 bases from J, the junction kept 6 bases outside the gene matches. This CDR3 is 15 amino acids long. Germline CDR1 SEHNR, CDR2 FQNEAQ (reference sequence). CDR3 nucleotide sequence: TGTGCCAGCAGCCAACCGGGACAGGGGGCTACTGAAGCTTTCTTT. Its protein is CASSQPGQGATEAFF.

The chain links TRBV5-3 to TRBJ2-1; TRBD1 agrees at 7 bases. TRBV5-3 is classed as an ORF, of uncertain function. V gave up 8 bases and J gave up 2 bases; unmatched junction bases: 10. This CDR3 has 15 amino acids. CDR3 DNA: TGTGCCAGCAGCACAGACAGGGTCCCCTACAATGAGCAGTTCTTC. Encoded protein: CASSTDRVPYNEQFF.

The genes are TRBV10-3 and TRBJ2-3, with D perhaps TRBD1 or TRBD2 (5 bases each). This CDR3 region has 13 residues. Germline CDR1 reads ENHRY; CDR2 reads SYGVKD. Trimming shortened V by 10 bases and J by 2 bases, and 13 bases separated the two germline ends. The CDR3 nucleotides are TGTGCCAACCGGGGCAGTTTCACAGATACGCAGTATTTT. It yields the protein CANRGSFTDTQYF.

The chain has TRBV5-4 and TRBJ1-1; 9 bases map to TRBD1. J gave up 7 bases and V 4 bases, and 5 bases lay outside the gene matches. Germline V lookup: CDR1 SGHNT, CDR2 YYREEE (reference sequence). This CDR3 spans 13 amino acids. In DNA, the CDR3 is TGTGCCAGCAGCCGGGACAGGGTTAATGAAGCTTTCTTT. This encodes CASSRDRVNEAFF.

The genes are TRBV6-5 and TRBJ2-3; TRBD2 aligns across 14 bases. The CDR3 length is 16 residues. Germline CDR1 and CDR2: MNHEY and SVGAGI. Trimming took 3 bases from V and 7 from J; bases not matched to a gene: 6. The CDR3 is CASSYRTSGRQNTQYF. CDR3 nucleotides: TGTGCCAGCAGTTATCGGACTAGCGGGAGGCAAAATACGCAGTATTTT.

This clone has only one observation. The rearrangement links TRBV2 to TRBJ1-6; D ambiguous. Trimming pared 1 base from V and 8 bases from J, leaving 6 bases between. The CDR3 sequence is 13 residues long. Germline CDR1 SNHLY, CDR2 FYNNEI. This CDR3 is CASSEGWDSPLHF. CDR3 sequence (DNA): TGTGCCAGCAGTGAAGGGTGGGATTCACCCCTCCACTTT. The full variable domain, completed using reference TRBV2 and TRBJ1-6, is EPEVTQTPSHQVTQMGQEVILRCVPISNHLYFYWYRQILGQKVEFLVSFYNNEISEKSEIFDDQFSVERPDGSNFTLKIRSTKLEDSAMYFCASSEGWDSPLHFGNGTRLTVT.